These 27 T cell receptor beta chains share one sample of origin, sequenced in a study of T-cell memory formation after mild COVID-19. In TCRdb, the 5' RACE reads were re-called with MiXCR into one record per CDR3 protein. Among approximately 560,000 distinct CDR3 sequences listed, 17% were seen once. Material: PBMCs or a T cell subset sorted from them (not recorded which). These receptors came from an adult woman who had mild COVID-19 (a few samples of this study predate the infection). Cell type and time point are not known.

V is TRBV7-3 and J is TRBJ1-6; D not resolved. Trimming stripped 1 base from V and 10 bases from J, with 8 bases between. The germline gives CDR1 SGHTA, CDR2 FQGTGA. This CDR3 is built from 13 residues. CDR3 DNA: TGTGCCAGCAGCTTAAATAGTGGGTCACCCCTCCACTTT. It yields the protein CASSLNSGSPLHF.

This clonotype has just a few counts. The chain has TRBV27 and TRBJ2-7; possible D gene TRBD2, 5 bases. In germline, CDR1 is MNHEY, CDR2 SMNVEV (reference sequence). CDR3 length: 15 amino acids. V gave up 0 bases and J gave up 3 bases, with 12 bases separating them. The CDR3 bases are TGTGCCAGCAGTTTATCAGCGAGCGGATACTACGAGCAGTACTTC. It codes for CASSLSASGYYEQYF.

The rearrangement links TRBV4-1 to TRBJ2-6; D not resolved. V was clipped by 6 bases and J by 0 bases, with 12 bases between them. The CDR3 loop spans 16 amino acids. Germline V gene sequence: CDR1 MGHRA, CDR2 YSYEKL. As DNA, the CDR3 is TGCGCCAGCAGGGCGCCGGTTAGCTCTGGGGCCAACGTCCTGACTTTC. Its translation is CASRAPVSSGANVLTF.

The rearrangement uses TRBV20-1 and TRBJ1-2; TRBD1 aligns across 9 bases. The CDR3 length is 15 residues. J was trimmed by 2 bases and V by 1 base; bases with no gene match: 5. CDR1 is DFQATT, CDR2 SNEGSKA, per germline (reference sequence). CDR3 bases: TGCAGTGCTAGAGGGGGGACAGGGTCGAACTATGGCTACACCTTC. Translating gives CSARGGTGSNYGYTF.

This clonotype showed up many times. V and J are TRBV7-2 and TRBJ2-1; D may be TRBD2 (5 bases). Germline assignment: CDR1 SGHTA and CDR2 FQGNSA. The CDR3 runs 14 residues. Deletions cut 1 base from V and 7 bases from J, with 11 bases between. The CDR3 DNA is TGTGCCAGCAGCTTAGGTGGGAGAGGAAATGAGCAGTTCTTC. As protein: CASSLGGRGNEQFF.

The chain employs TRBV11-2 and TRBJ1-1; D is possibly TRBD1 (6 bases). This CDR3 comprises 15 residues. V was clipped by 4 bases and J by 3 bases, with 15 bases between them. From germline, CDR1 is SGHAT and CDR2 FQNNGV. The CDR3 loop reads CASSSSDRPYTEAFF. The CDR3 region has the DNA TGTGCCAGCAGCTCCAGCGACAGGCCTTACACTGAAGCTTTCTTT. Based on the CDR3 plus reference TRBV11-2 and TRBJ1-1, the full variable domain is EAGVAQSPRYKIIEKRQSVAFWCNPISGHATLYWYQQILGQGPKLLIQFQNNGVVDDSQLPKDRFSAERLKGVDSTLKIQPAKLEDSAVYLCASSSSDRPYTEAFFGQGTRLTVV.

This clonotype was counted a few times. The chain links TRBV3-1 to TRBJ1-2; no definite D call. The length of the CDR3 is 13 residues. V was clipped by 1 base and J by 7 bases, with 10 bases between them. CDR1 is LGHDT, CDR2 YNNKEL, per germline (reference sequence). CDR3 bases: TGTGCCAGCAGCCAAGGCTCATCCGGTGGCTACACCTTC. Protein sequence: CASSQGSSGGYTF.

This clonotype was counted a few times. This rearrangement joins TRBV3-1 to TRBJ1-6; tentative D call: TRBD1 (5 bases). The CDR3 consists of 17 residues. Germline loops: CDR1 LGHDT, CDR2 YNNKEL (reference sequence). Trimming took off 4 bases at V and 7 bases at J, with 20 bases between the two ends. The CDR3 reads CASSPAGGGWLNSPLHF. For the CDR3, the DNA is TGTGCCAGCAGCCCCGCCGGTGGGGGATGGCTAAATTCACCCCTCCACTTT.

The chain couples TRBV29-1 to TRBJ2-4; 9 bases are a match to TRBD2. Per germline, CDR1 SQVTM and CDR2 ANQGSEA. CDR3 length: 17 amino acids. The trim removed 5 bases at V and 1 base at J, leaving 12 bases unmatched. As DNA, the CDR3 is TGCAGCGTTTTTCCAGCGGGAGGTAGGCTGGCCAAAAACATTCAGTACTTC. Protein sequence: CSVFPAGGRLAKNIQYF.

This sequence joins TRBV20-1 and TRBJ2-4; the match to TRBD2 covers 9 bases. Germline V gene lookup returns CDR1 DFQATT and CDR2 SNEGSKA (reference sequence). This CDR3 has 14 amino acids. V gave up 4 bases and J gave up 7 bases; unmatched junction bases: 8. The CDR3 nucleotides read TGCAGTGCTAAAGCGGGGGGCCGTGGGAACATTCAGTACTTC. Translated: CSAKAGGRGNIQYF.

Many counts were recorded for this clonotype. The chain combines TRBV12-3 or TRBV12-4 with TRBJ2-3, with 11 positions matching TRBD2. J was trimmed by 2 bases and V by 5 bases; bases with no gene match: 6. The CDR3 totals 16 residues. The CDR3 DNA reads TGTGCCAGCAGTGCCGGGACTAGCGGACTCACAGATACGCAGTATTTT. This encodes CASSAGTSGLTDTQYF.

This sequence joins TRBV6-5 and TRBJ2-3; perhaps D is TRBD1 or TRBD2 (5 bases each). The CDR3 is 17 amino acids. Per the germline V gene, CDR1 is MNHEY and CDR2 is SVGAGI. Trimming removed 6 bases from V and 0 bases from J, with 19 bases in between. CDR3 region: CASSPDLQGGSTDTQYF. The CDR3, as DNA: TGTGCCAGCAGCCCCGATCTCCAGGGCGGGAGCACAGATACGCAGTATTTT.

The chain joins TRBV18 to TRBJ2-7; D may match TRBD1 or TRBD2 (5 bases each). This CDR3 has 16 residues. Germline V CDR1 and CDR2: KGHSH, LQKENI. The V gene lost 5 bases and the J gene lost 4 bases, with 21 bases spanning the gap. The CDR3 region is CASSSSPGTRGYEQYF. The CDR3 coding sequence is TGTGCCAGCTCATCGAGCCCCGGGACCCGGGGTTACGAGCAGTACTTC.

This sequence joins TRBV20-1 and TRBJ1-3; 8 bases line up with TRBD1. The germline gives CDR1 DFQATT, CDR2 SNEGSKA (reference sequence). The junction had 14 bases not matched to a gene; V was cut back by 3 bases and J by 10 bases. This CDR3 is 15 amino acids long. CDR3 loop: CSASPLDRAMGTIYF. The DNA for the CDR3 is TGCAGTGCTAGCCCCCTGGACAGGGCCATGGGGACCATATATTTT.

This clonotype was seen ten or more times. This rearrangement joins TRBV9 to TRBJ2-2; tentative D call: TRBD1 (6 bases). The CDR3 spans 16 residues. V was pared by 6 bases and J by 3 bases, with 18 bases between. CDR1 is SGDLS, CDR2 YYNGEE, per germline. The CDR3 nucleotides are TGTGCCAGCAACCGTAAGCCAGGGGTGGACACCGGGGAGCTGTTTTTT. It encodes CASNRKPGVDTGELFF.

The chain couples TRBV24-1 to TRBJ1-2; D is ambiguous. This CDR3 has 14 residues. Germline-derived CDR1 and CDR2 are KGHDR and SFDVKD. The V end was cut by 1 base, the J end by 1 base, with 6 bases between. CDR3 protein: CATSDFQINYGYTF. The CDR3 DNA follows: TGTGCCACCAGTGATTTCCAGATTAACTATGGCTACACCTTC.

This clonotype was detected a few times. The genes are TRBV18 and TRBJ1-1; the D gene is possibly TRBD1 (5 bases). The germline V gene encodes CDR1 KGHSH and CDR2 LQKENI. V was cut by 6 bases and J by 1 base, with 15 bases left in between. This CDR3 contains 15 residues. Here the CDR3 reads CASSPTTRGNTEAFF. CDR3 DNA: TGTGCCAGCTCCCCCACCACGAGGGGGAACACTGAAGCTTTCTTT.

This clonotype was recorded once. The DNA of the CDR3 is TGTGCCACCAGTGTCGGTAACTATGGCTACACCTTC. It encodes CATSVGNYGYTF. The chain employs TRBV24-1 and TRBJ1-2, with D hard to call. The CDR3 runs 12 residues. V lost 5 bases and J 1 base, leaving 4 bases between the germline ends. Per the germline V gene, CDR1 is KGHDR and CDR2 is SFDVKD.

The CDR3 nucleotides read TGTGCCAGCAGTCTACCCAGAGTATCGCAGTATTTT. It encodes CASSLPRVSQYF. The J gene is TRBJ2-3, the V gene TRBV12-3 or TRBV12-4, with D uncertain. The CDR3 spans 12 residues. The V gene lost 5 bases and the J gene lost 10 bases, with 13 bases spanning the gap.

The V and J genes are TRBV27 and TRBJ1-1, with TRBD1 as a possible D gene (5 bases). In germline, CDR1 is MNHEY, CDR2 SMNVEV (reference sequence). This CDR3 has 14 amino acids. The ends were cut back, 3 bases at V and 7 bases at J, with 15 bases in the middle. The CDR3 sequence is CASSFGGTVSEAFF. CDR3 DNA sequence: TGTGCCAGCAGTTTCGGGGGGACTGTCAGTGAAGCTTTCTTT.

The table lists this clonotype with a few counts. This rearrangement joins TRBV4-3 to TRBJ1-1, with a weak D call TRBD1 (6 bases). Per germline, CDR1 LGHNA and CDR2 YSLEER. With 0 bases removed from V and 4 bases from J, the gap between germline ends came to 12 bases. The CDR3 is 15 residues long. CDR3 sequence: CASSQDLGGGTEAFF. DNA for the CDR3: TGCGCCAGCAGCCAAGATCTAGGGGGAGGCACTGAAGCTTTCTTT.

This rearrangement joins TRBV15 to TRBJ1-1; D is possibly TRBD1 (6 bases). The CDR3 length is 14 residues. V was trimmed by 6 bases and J by 3 bases, leaving 14 bases between them. The germline V gene encodes CDR1 LNHNV and CDR2 YYDKDF (reference sequence). CDR3 in amino acids: CATRRKTGHTEAFF. For the CDR3, the DNA is TGTGCCACCAGGAGAAAGACAGGTCACACTGAAGCTTTCTTT.

This clonotype was seen only a few times. The V call is TRBV9, the J call TRBJ2-7; TRBD1 agrees at 8 bases. With 4 bases clipped from V and 5 bases from J, the junction kept 8 bases outside the gene matches. The CDR3 length is 14 residues. The V gene's germline CDR1 is SGDLS and CDR2 YYNGEE. The CDR3 nucleotides are TGTGCCAGCAGCCCAAGGACAGGGATAGACGAGCAGTACTTC. It encodes CASSPRTGIDEQYF.

This clonotype was observed a few times. The chain links TRBV5-6 to TRBJ2-6; TRBD1 matches 7 bases. CDR1 SGHDT and CDR2 YYEEEE come from the germline V gene. V was clipped by 3 bases and J by 5 bases; unmatched bases: 17. This CDR3 contains 19 residues. CDR3 sequence reads: CASSSLPGTARVRANVLTF. CDR3 in DNA: TGTGCCAGCAGCTCCCTCCCCGGGACAGCCCGCGTTCGGGCCAACGTCCTGACTTTC.

In its sample, this clonotype was seen a few times. The CDR3 bases are TGTGCCACCAGCAGAGATTATCCCGGGCAAACAGGGGCTGGGGCCAACGTCCTGACTTTC. Translated, it gives CATSRDYPGQTGAGANVLTF. V and J are TRBV15 and TRBJ2-6, with 7 bases matching TRBD1. CDR1 is LNHNV and CDR2 is YYDKDF in the germline V gene (reference sequence). V shed 0 bases and J 2 bases; nucleotides not matched to a gene: 13. This CDR3 region has 20 residues.

The J gene is TRBJ1-6, the V gene TRBV11-2; no clear D. With 1 base removed from V and 3 bases from J, the gap between germline ends came to 10 bases. This CDR3 contains 16 residues. The V gene's germline CDR1 is SGHAT and CDR2 FQNNGV. CDR3 DNA sequence: TGTGCCAGCAGCTTAGGGGCCAGTGACTATAATTCACCCCTCCACTTT. Its translation is CASSLGASDYNSPLHF. Looking up the rest from reference TRBV11-2 and TRBJ1-6 gives the full variable domain: EAGVAQSPRYKIIEKRQSVAFWCNPISGHATLYWYQQILGQGPKLLIQFQNNGVVDDSQLPKDRFSAERLKGVDSTLKIQPAKLEDSAVYLCASSLGASDYNSPLHFGNGTRLTVT.

This clonotype was observed a single time. V and J are TRBV12-3 or TRBV12-4 and TRBJ1-2; 10 bases are a match to TRBD1. V shed 3 bases, J shed 2 bases, and the junction held 3 bases outside the gene matches. The CDR3 contains 15 residues. DNA of the CDR3: TGTGCCAGCAGTTTCTTGGACAGGGGGAACTATGGCTACACCTTC. Its protein is CASSFLDRGNYGYTF.